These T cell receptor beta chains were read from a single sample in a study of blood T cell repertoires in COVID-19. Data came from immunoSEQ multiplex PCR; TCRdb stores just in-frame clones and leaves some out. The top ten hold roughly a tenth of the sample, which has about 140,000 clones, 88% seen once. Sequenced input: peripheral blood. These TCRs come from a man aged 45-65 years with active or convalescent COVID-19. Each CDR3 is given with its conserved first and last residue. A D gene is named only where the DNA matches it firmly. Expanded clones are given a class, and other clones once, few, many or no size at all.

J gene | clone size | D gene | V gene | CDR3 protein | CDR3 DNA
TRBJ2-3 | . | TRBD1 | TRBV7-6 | CASSSRTGGVVDTQYF | TGTGCCAGCAGCTCCCGGACAGGGGGCGTTGTAGATACGCAGTATTTT
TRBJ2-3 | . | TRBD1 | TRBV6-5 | CASSSGTGTTDTQYF | TGTGCCAGCAGTTCCGGGACAGGGACCACAGATACGCAGTATTTT
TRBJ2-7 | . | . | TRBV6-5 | CASSYSRGIGEQYF | TGTGCCAGCAGTTACTCTCGGGGAATCGGCGAGCAGTACTTC
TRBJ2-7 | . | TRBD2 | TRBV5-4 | CASSLALAGGLPYEQYF | TGTGCCAGCAGCTTGGCTCTAGCGGGAGGGCTCCCCTACGAGCAGTACTTC
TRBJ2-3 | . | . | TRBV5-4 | CASSLGSGERDTQYF | TGTGCCAGCAGCTTGGGATCGGGAGAGAGAGATACGCAGTATTTT
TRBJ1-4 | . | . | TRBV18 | CASSPLPATNEKLFF | TGTGCCAGCTCACCCCTTCCAGCAACTAATGAAAAACTGTTTTTT
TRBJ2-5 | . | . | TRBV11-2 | CASSLVTGLTQETQYF | TGTGCCAGCAGCTTAGTAACAGGGCTAACCCAAGAGACCCAGTACTTC
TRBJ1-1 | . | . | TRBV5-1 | CASSVDGQPNTEAFF | TGCGCCAGCAGCGTGGATGGGCAGCCGAACACTGAAGCTTTCTTT
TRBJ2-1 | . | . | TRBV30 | CAWSTTSVEFF | TGTGCCTGGAGTACGACTAGTGTAGAGTTCTTC
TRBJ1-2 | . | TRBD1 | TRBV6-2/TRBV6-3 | CASSRTGGDYGYTF | TGTGCCAGCAGTCGGACAGGGGGGGACTATGGCTACACCTTC
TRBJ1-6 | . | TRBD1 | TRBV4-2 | CASNVDRVNSPLHF | TGTGCCAGCAACGTTGACAGGGTTAATTCACCCCTCCACTTT
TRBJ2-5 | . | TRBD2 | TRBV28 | CASSPWGSGRAETQYF | TGTGCCAGCAGTCCCTGGGGAAGCGGGAGGGCAGAGACCCAGTACTTC
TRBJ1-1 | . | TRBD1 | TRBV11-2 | CASSSFDRGTEAFF | TGTGCCAGCAGCTCCTTTGACAGGGGAACTGAAGCTTTCTTT
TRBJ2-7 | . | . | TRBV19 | CASSIAGYEQYF | TGTGCCAGTAGTATAGCGGGGTACGAGCAGTACTTC
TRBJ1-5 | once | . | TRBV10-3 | CATRRDSNQPQHF | TGTGCCACCAGACGGGATAGCAATCAGCCCCAGCATTTT
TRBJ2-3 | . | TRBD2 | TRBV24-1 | CATSDLAGDRAGTQYF | TGTGCCACCAGTGATCTAGCGGGGGACCGCGCTGGTACGCAGTATTTT
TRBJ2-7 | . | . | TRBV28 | CATSGLRYEQYF | TGTGCCACCTCCGGGTTACGCTACGAGCAGTACTTC
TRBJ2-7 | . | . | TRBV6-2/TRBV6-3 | CASSLRENLYEQYF | TGTGCCAGCAGTCTCCGGGAGAATCTCTACGAGCAGTACTTC
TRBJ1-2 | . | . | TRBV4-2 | CASSQEWQGLGYTF | TGTGCCAGCAGCCAAGAATGGCAGGGGTTAGGCTACACCTTC
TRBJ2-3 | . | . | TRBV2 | CASTSTDTQYF | TGTGCCAGCACCTCCACAGATACGCAGTATTTT
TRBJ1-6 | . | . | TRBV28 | CASSASSFNYNSPLHF | TGTGCCAGCAGTGCCTCGAGCTTCAACTATAATTCACCCCTCCACTTT
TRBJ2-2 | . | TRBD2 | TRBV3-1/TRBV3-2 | CASSRGLANSGELFF | TGTGCCAGCAGCCGCGGACTAGCAAACTCCGGGGAGCTGTTTTTT
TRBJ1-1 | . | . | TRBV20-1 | CSASKVWGRGKEGEAFF | TGCAGTGCTAGTAAGGTTTGGGGCAGGGGAAAAGAGGGTGAAGCTTTCTTT
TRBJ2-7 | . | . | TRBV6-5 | CASSYGRGTYEQYF | TGTGCCAGCAGTTACGGTCGCGGAACCTACGAGCAGTACTTC
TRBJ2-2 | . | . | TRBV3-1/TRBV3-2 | CASSQSSGTGELFF | TGTGCCAGCAGCCAATCCAGCGGCACCGGGGAGCTGTTTTTT
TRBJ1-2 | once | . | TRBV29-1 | CSVGQGTLPSYTF | TGCAGCGTTGGCCAGGGGACCCTCCCAAGCTACACCTTC
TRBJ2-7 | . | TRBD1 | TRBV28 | CASSYGQETRQYF | TGTGCCAGCAGTTACGGACAGGAGACTCGGCAGTACTTC
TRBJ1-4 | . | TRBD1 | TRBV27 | CASSGTGGSLATNEKLFF | TGTGCCAGCAGTGGGACAGGGGGGAGTTTAGCAACTAATGAAAAACTGTTTTTT
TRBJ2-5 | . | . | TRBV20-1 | CSAPSGETQYF | TGCAGTGCTCCGTCCGGAGAGACCCAGTACTTC
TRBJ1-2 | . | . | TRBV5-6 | CASSLGPGKGSGYTF | TGTGCCAGCAGCTTGGGGCCAGGGAAGGGTTCTGGCTACACCTTC
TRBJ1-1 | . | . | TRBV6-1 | CASSEGRGTEAFF | TGTGCCAGCAGTGAAGGTAGGGGCACTGAAGCTTTCTTT
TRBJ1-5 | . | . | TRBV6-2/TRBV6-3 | CASSYSGGSNQPQHF | TGTGCCAGCAGTTACTCCGGGGGAAGCAATCAGCCCCAGCATTTT
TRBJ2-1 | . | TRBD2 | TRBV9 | CASSAGLAYNEQFF | TGTGCCAGCAGCGCGGGACTAGCTTACAATGAGCAGTTCTTC
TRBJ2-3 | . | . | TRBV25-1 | CASSGDSKTDTQYF | TGTGCCAGCAGTGGGGACTCTAAAACAGATACGCAGTATTTT
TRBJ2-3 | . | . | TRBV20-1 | CSAQRADTQYF | TGCAGTGCCCAGAGGGCAGATACGCAGTATTTT
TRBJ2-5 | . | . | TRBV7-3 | CASSLGPRETQYF | TGTGCCAGCAGCTTAGGGCCCAGGGAGACCCAGTACTTC
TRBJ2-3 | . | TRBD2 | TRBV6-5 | CASSSSGRPSTDTQYF | TGTGCCAGCAGTTCTAGCGGGAGGCCTAGCACAGATACGCAGTATTTT
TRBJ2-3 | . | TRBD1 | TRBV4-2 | CASSPLGRTGGLTDTQYF | TGTGCCAGCAGCCCCCTAGGCCGGACAGGGGGCCTCACAGATACGCAGTATTTT
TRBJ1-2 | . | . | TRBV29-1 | CSVNPQYSNYGYTF | TGCAGCGTGAACCCACAGTATTCTAACTATGGCTACACCTTC
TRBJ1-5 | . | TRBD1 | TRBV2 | CASRTGEVQPQHF | TGTGCCAGCAGGACAGGGGAGGTTCAGCCCCAGCATTTT
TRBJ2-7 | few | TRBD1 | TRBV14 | CASSQGQGTEQYF | TGTGCCAGCAGCCAGGGACAGGGCACCGAGCAGTACTTC
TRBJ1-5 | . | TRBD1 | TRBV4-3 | CASSIGTDQPQHF | TGCGCCAGCAGCATCGGGACAGATCAGCCCCAGCATTTT
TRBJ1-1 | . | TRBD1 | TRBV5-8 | CASRVRGHTEAFF | TGTGCCAGCAGGGTCAGGGGGCACACTGAAGCTTTCTTT
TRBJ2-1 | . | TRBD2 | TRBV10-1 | CASSEAGTSSYNEQFF | TGCGCCAGCAGTGAGGCCGGGACTAGCTCCTACAATGAGCAGTTCTTC